These 5 T cell receptor beta chains originate from one sample sequenced in a study of blood T cell repertoires in COVID-19. Sequenced by immunoSEQ multiplex PCR; TCRdb stores in-frame clones only, minus some. Altogether around 220,000 clones are present, 70% to 90% being singletons, with the ten largest covering about 7.2%. The source material was PBMCs or T cells enriched from blood (not recorded which). All receptors derive from a woman between 40 and 55 years old with acute COVID-19.

The chain has TRBV6-5 and TRBJ1-4; a weak D match, TRBD1 (6 bases). CDR1 is MNHEY and CDR2 is SVGAGI in the germline V gene. The V end was cut by 2 bases, the J end by 5 bases, with 9 bases between. The CDR3 has 14 residues. The CDR3 is CASSYTQGNEKLFF. For the CDR3, the DNA is TGTGCCAGCAGTTACACCCAGGGGAATGAAAAACTGTTTTTT.

This clone appeared once. This CDR3 reads CASSTQTTGVVGEQYF. In nucleotides, the CDR3 is TGCGCCAGCAGCACCCAAACGACAGGCGTGGTAGGCGAGCAGTACTTC. The chain couples TRBV5-1 to TRBJ2-7, with D perhaps matching TRBD1 (6 bases). There are 16 residues in the CDR3. Germline assignment: CDR1 SGHRS and CDR2 YFSETQ. V dropped 4 bases and J dropped 6 bases, with 23 bases sitting between them.

This clone is labeled medium-sized. This rearrangement joins TRBV6-4 to TRBJ2-3; 9 positions agree with TRBD2. The CDR3 runs to 15 residues. Germline CDR1 and CDR2: MRHNA and SNTAGT. V dropped 3 bases and J dropped 3; count of bases not matched to a gene: 4. The CDR3 region has the DNA TGTGCCAGCAGTGAAATGGCGGGAGGGACAGATACGCAGTATTTT. Translating gives CASSEMAGGTDTQYF.

The chain carries TRBV4-1 and TRBJ2-4; TRBD1 matches at 7 bases. Germline CDR1 and CDR2: MGHRA and YSYEKL. The J segment lost 0 bases and the V segment lost 1 base, leaving 15 bases of the junction unmatched. The CDR3 runs to 20 residues. In DNA form, the CDR3 reads TGCGCCAGCAGCCAAGCATTTGACAGGGATATTAGTAGAGCCAAAAACATTCAGTACTTC. It specifies CASSQAFDRDISRAKNIQYF.

This clone appeared a single time. The rearrangement uses TRBV5-1 and TRBJ1-1; 10 bases align to TRBD1. V lost 3 bases, J lost 2 bases, and 1 base stayed unmatched. CDR1 and CDR2 (germline): SGHRS, YFSETQ. There are 14 residues in the CDR3. The CDR3 spells CASSWDRGNTEAFF. The CDR3 region has the DNA TGCGCCAGCAGCTGGGACAGGGGTAACACTGAAGCTTTCTTT.